This T cell receptor beta chain came from a study of cytomegalovirus exposure and HLA in healthy donors. The CDR3 contains 14 residues. The V gene's germline CDR1 is SGHVS and CDR2 FNYEAQ. V gave up 0 bases and J gave up 3 bases; unmatched junction bases: 0. Vbeta (60) and Jbeta (13) primers were used in the PCR. The protocol was immunoSEQ multiplex PCR, while the TCRdb copy is restricted to in-frame clones and leaves out a portion. The sample contains about 37,000 clones, 82% of which appear only once. Points from the study as a whole: There were reportedly fewer N-insertions in an Asian-associated ancestry cluster than the approximately 630-donor mean, in a later analysis.

On this clone itself: No antigen is known for it.

This chain joins TRBV7-6 and TRBJ2-3; 7 bases are a match to TRBD2. Source material: PBMCs. This receptor was obtained from a woman in her late teens or twenties in good health and CMV-seropositive. The CDR3 nucleotides are TGTGCCAGCAGCTTAGCGGGAGGGACAGATACGCAGTATTTT. The encoded protein is CASSLAGGTDTQYF.